Here is one T cell receptor (beta chain) with its context. Assay used: immunoSEQ multiplex PCR; TCRdb lists only in-frame clones, some missing. The data hold approximately 490,000 clones, with approximately 91% observed a single time. The record originates from a study of blood T cell repertoires in COVID-19. The CDR3 loop spans 18 amino acids. The genes are TRBV21-1 and TRBJ2-7; TRBD2 is the table's D call and was not checked against the DNA. TRBV21-1 is described as a pseudogene. The receptor was derived from a woman aged 55-69 years who had recovered from COVID-19. The sequenced material came from PBMCs or T cells enriched from blood (not recorded which). Written as DNA, the CDR3 is TGTGCCAGCAGCGCCCTCCGCGGGGGGCCAGGACTTATCTACGAGCAGTACTTC. As protein: CASSALRGGPGLIYEQYF.